A selection of T cell receptor beta chains follows, all from one sample in a study of blood T cell repertoires in COVID-19. Generated by immunoSEQ multiplex PCR, the TCRdb table keeps only in-frame clones and is missing some. The repertoire holds around 470,000 clones, nearly 90% seen once, with around 0.9% in the top ten. The material sequenced was peripheral blood. These receptors were taken from a man younger than 35 with COVID-19, enrolled during active disease. The CDR3 runs from the conserved cysteine through the conserved F or W. D genes are given only for firm matches. Expanded clones are given a class, and other clones once, few, many or no size at all.

j_call,v_call,clone_size,d_call,cdr3_nt,cdr3_aa
TRBJ2-1,TRBV5-8,NA,TRBD1,TGTGCCAGCAGCTTGGGACTCACAGGGGGCGATGAGCAGTTCTTC,CASSLGLTGGDEQFF
TRBJ2-4,TRBV30,NA,TRBD2,TGTGCCTGGAGCCTCCCGGGACTAGCGGGAGGGAGGAACATTCAGTACTTC,CAWSLPGLAGGRNIQYF
TRBJ1-3,TRBV12-3/TRBV12-4,NA,NA,TGTGCCAGCAGTTTAGGGGCCAACACCATATATTTT,CASSLGANTIYF
TRBJ2-1,TRBV11-3,few,NA,TGTGCCAGCAGCTTAGGTTTGGTGGGGGGGCCTGGTGAGCAGTTCTTC,CASSLGLVGGPGEQFF
TRBJ2-1,TRBV3-1/TRBV3-2,once,TRBD2,TGTGCCAGCAGCCAAGAAACTTGGCTAGCGGGGGTTTACAATGAGCAGTTCTTC,CASSQETWLAGVYNEQFF
TRBJ1-5,TRBV24-1,once,NA,TGTGCCACCAGTGATATAGACAGGTATCGCAATCAGCCCCAGCATTTT,CATSDIDRYRNQPQHF
TRBJ2-5,TRBV25-1,NA,NA,TGTGCCAGCAGTAGTGAATCGGGGGCCCAGTACTTC,CASSSESGAQYF
TRBJ2-3,TRBV9,NA,TRBD2,TGTGCCAGCAGCCCCCAACTAGCGGAGTTCACAGATACGCAGTATTTT,CASSPQLAEFTDTQYF
TRBJ2-7,TRBV5-1,NA,TRBD1,TGCGCCAGCAGCGGGGACCGGGACAGAGTAATCTACGAGCAGTACTTC,CASSGDRDRVIYEQYF
TRBJ1-4,TRBV24-1,NA,TRBD1,TGTGCCACCAGTGATCCCCGAAATCCACAGGGGAAACTGTTTTTT,CATSDPRNPQGKLFF
TRBJ2-1,TRBV11-2,NA,NA,TGTGCCAGCAGCCACCGGCTAGCGTCCAATGAGCAGTTCTTC,CASSHRLASNEQFF
TRBJ1-2,TRBV2,NA,TRBD1,TGTGCCAGCAGGGAGAAAGGGACAGGGAACTATGGCTACACCTTC,CASREKGTGNYGYTF
TRBJ2-7,TRBV11-2,NA,NA,TGTGCCAGCAGCCCGGAGGGGAGCTCCTACGAGCAGTACTTC,CASSPEGSSYEQYF
TRBJ2-2,TRBV5-1,few,TRBD1,TGCGCCAGCAGCTTTCGGACAGGGGGTCCCTCCACCGGGGAGCTGTTTTTT,CASSFRTGGPSTGELFF
TRBJ1-2,TRBV21-1,NA,NA,TGTGCCAGCAGCACAGAGGAGGGCCCCAACTATGGCTACACCTTC,CASSTEEGPNYGYTF
TRBJ2-7,TRBV18,NA,TRBD1,TGTGCCAGCTCACCGGGGACAGGGGACTGGAACGAGCAGTACTTC,CASSPGTGDWNEQYF
TRBJ2-1,TRBV18,NA,NA,TGTGCCAGCTCACCACCCACCTACAATGAGCAGTTCTTC,CASSPPTYNEQFF
TRBJ2-5,TRBV3-1/TRBV3-2,NA,NA,TGTGCCAGCAGCCAAGATCTGGGGCGGCGAGAGACCCAGTACTTC,CASSQDLGRRETQYF
TRBJ2-2,TRBV19,NA,NA,TGTGCCAGTAGTATAAGCGTGATGTTCGGAGGGGCCGTTAACACCGGGGAGCTGTTTTTT,CASSISVMFGGAVNTGELFF
TRBJ2-5,TRBV11-2,NA,NA,TGTGCCAGCAGCTTCTTCCTCACCCGGGAAGAGACCCAGTACTTC,CASSFFLTREETQYF